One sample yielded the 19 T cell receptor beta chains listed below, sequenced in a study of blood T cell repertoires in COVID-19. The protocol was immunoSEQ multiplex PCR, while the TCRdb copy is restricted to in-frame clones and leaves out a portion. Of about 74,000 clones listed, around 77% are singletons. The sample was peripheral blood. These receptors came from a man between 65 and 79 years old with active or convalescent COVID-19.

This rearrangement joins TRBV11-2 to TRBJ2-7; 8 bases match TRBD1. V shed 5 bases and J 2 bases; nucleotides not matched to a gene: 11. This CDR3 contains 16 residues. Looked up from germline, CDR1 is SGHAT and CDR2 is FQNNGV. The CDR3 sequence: CASSPTGTGITYEQYF. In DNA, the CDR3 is TGTGCCAGCAGCCCAACGGGGACAGGTATTACCTACGAGCAGTACTTC. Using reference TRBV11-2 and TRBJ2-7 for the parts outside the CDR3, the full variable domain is EAGVAQSPRYKIIEKRQSVAFWCNPISGHATLYWYQQILGQGPKLLIQFQNNGVVDDSQLPKDRFSAERLKGVDSTLKIQPAKLEDSAVYLCASSPTGTGITYEQYFGPGTRLTVT.

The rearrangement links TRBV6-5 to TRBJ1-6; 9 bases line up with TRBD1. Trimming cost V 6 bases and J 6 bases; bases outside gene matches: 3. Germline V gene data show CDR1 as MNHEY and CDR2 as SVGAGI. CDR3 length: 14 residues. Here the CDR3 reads CASRPGQGNSPLHF. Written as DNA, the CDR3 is TGTGCCAGCAGGCCGGGACAGGGTAATTCACCCCTCCACTTT.

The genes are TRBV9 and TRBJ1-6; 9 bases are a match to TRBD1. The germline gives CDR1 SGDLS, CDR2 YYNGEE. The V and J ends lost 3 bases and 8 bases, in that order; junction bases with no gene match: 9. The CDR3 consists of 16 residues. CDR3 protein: CASSGMRGTGHSPLHF. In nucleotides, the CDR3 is TGTGCCAGCAGCGGAATGAGGGGGACAGGGCATTCACCCCTCCACTTT.

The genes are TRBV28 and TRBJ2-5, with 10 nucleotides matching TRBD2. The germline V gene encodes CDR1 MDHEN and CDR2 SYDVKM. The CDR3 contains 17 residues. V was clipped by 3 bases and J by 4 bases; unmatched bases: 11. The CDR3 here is CASSFLQSGGARETQYF. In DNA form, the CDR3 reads TGTGCCAGCAGTTTCCTCCAGAGCGGGGGGGCAAGAGAGACCCAGTACTTC.

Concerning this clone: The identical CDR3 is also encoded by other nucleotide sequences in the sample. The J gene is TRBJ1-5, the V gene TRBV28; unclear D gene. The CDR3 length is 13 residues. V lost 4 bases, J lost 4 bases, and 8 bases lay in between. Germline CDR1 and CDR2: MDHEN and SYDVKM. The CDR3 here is CASSSGSNQPQHF. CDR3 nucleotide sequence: TGTGCCAGCAGTTCAGGTTCAAATCAGCCCCAGCATTTT.

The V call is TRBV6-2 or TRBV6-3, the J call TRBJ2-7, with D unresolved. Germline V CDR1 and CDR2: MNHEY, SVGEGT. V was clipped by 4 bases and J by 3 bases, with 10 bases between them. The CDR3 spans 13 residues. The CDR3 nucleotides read TGTGCCAGCAGTTTCGAGGCCTTCTACGAGCAGTACTTC. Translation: CASSFEAFYEQYF.

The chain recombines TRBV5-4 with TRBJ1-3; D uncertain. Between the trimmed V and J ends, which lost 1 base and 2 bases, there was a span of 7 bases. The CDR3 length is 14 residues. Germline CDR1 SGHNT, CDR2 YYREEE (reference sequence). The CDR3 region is CASSLSGPGNTIYF. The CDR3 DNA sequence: TGTGCCAGCAGCTTGTCTGGGCCTGGAAACACCATATATTTT.

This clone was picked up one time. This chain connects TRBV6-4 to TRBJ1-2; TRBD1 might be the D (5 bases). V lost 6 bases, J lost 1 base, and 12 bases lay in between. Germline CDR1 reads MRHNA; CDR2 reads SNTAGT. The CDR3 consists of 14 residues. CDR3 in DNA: TGTGCCAGCAGGGGGGGGAGGGTTAACTATGGCTACACCTTC. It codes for CASRGGRVNYGYTF.

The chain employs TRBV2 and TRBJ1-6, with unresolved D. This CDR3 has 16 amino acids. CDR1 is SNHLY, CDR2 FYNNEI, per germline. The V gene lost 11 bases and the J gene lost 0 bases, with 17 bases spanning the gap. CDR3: CAGTLEESSYNSPLHF. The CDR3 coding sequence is TGTGCCGGAACACTAGAGGAAAGCTCCTATAATTCACCCCTCCACTTT.

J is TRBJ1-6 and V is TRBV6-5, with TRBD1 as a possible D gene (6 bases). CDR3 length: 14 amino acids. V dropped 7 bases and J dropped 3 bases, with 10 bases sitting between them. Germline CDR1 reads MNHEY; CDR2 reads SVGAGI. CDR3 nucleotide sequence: TGTGCCAGCACGGGGGGGCACTATAATTCACCCCTCCACTTT. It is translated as CASTGGHYNSPLHF.

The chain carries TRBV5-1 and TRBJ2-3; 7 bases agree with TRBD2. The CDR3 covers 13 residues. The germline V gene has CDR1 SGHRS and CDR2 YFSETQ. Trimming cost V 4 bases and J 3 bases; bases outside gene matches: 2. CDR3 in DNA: TGCGCCAGCAGCGGGGAGGGGACAGATACGCAGTATTTT. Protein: CASSGEGTDTQYF.

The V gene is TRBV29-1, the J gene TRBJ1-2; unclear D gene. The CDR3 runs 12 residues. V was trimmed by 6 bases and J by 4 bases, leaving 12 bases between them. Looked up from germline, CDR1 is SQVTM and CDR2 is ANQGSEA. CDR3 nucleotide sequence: TGCAGCGTGAGGCCGCATTCCTATGGCTACACCTTC. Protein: CSVRPHSYGYTF.

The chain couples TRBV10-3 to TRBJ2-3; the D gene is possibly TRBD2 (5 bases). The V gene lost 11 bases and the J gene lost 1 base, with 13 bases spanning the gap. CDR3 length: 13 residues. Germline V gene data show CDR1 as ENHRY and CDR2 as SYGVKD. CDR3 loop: CAASGWGTDTQYF. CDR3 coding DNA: TGTGCCGCCTCGGGGTGGGGCACAGATACGCAGTATTTT.

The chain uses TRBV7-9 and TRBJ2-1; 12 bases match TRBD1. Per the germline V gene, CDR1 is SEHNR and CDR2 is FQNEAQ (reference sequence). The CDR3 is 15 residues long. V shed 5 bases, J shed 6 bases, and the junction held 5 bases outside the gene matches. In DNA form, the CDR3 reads TGTGCCAGCAGCCGACCGGGACAGGGGGCCAATGAGCAGTTCTTC. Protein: CASSRPGQGANEQFF.

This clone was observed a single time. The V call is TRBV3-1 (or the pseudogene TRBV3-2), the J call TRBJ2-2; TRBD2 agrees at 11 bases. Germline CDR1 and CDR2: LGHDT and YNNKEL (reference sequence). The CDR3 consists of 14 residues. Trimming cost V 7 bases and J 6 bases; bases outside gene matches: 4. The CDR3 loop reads CASTSSGGSGELFF. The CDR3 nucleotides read TGTGCCAGCACCTCTAGCGGGGGGTCCGGGGAGCTGTTTTTT.

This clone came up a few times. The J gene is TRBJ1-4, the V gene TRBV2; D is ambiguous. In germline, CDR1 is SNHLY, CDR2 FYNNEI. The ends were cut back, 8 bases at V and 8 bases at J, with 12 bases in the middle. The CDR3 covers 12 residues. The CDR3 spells CASSGVGEKLFF. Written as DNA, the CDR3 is TGTGCCAGCTCCGGCGTCGGGGAAAAACTGTTTTTT.

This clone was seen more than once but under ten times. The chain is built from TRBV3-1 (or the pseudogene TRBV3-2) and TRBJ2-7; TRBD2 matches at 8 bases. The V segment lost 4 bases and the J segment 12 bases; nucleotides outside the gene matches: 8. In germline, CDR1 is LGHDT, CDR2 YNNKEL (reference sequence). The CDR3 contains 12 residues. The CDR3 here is CASSLPSAGVYF. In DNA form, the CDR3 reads TGTGCCAGCAGCCTCCCCTCAGCGGGGGTGTACTTC.

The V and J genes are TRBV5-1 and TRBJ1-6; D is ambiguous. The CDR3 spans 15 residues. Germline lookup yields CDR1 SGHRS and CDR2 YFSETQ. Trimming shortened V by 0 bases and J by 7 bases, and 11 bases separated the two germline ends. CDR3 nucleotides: TGCGCCAGCAGCTTGGGGGCAGGTACGAATTCACCCCTCCACTTT. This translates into CASSLGAGTNSPLHF.

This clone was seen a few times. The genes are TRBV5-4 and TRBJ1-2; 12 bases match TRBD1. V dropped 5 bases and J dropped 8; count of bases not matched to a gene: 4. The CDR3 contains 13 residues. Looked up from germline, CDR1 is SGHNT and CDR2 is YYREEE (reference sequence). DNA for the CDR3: TGTGCCAGCAGTGGGACAGGGGGCGAAGGCTACACCTTC. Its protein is CASSGTGGEGYTF.